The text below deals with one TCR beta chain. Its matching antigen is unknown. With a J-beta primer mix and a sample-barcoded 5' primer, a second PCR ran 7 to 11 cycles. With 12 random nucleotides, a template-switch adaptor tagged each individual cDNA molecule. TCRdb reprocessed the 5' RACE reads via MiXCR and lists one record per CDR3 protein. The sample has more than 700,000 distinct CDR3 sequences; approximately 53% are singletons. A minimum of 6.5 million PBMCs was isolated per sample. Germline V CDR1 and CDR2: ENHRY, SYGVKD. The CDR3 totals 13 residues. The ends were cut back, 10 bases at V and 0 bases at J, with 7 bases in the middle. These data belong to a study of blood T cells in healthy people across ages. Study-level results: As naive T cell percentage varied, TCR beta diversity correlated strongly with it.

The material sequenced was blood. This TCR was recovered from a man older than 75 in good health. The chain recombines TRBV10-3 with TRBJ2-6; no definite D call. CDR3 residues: CASKGSGANVLTF. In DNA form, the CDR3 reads TGTGCCAGCAAAGGCTCTGGGGCCAACGTCCTGACTTTC.